This T cell receptor (beta chain) was recovered during a study of CD8+CD57+ T cells in acquired aplastic anemia. Overall study findings and caveats: Levels of CD8+ Simpson's diversity were not significantly distinct in patients versus controls.

As to this clonotype: Its antigen is unidentified.

TCR beta VDJ and CDR3 profiling used genomic DNA as template. One entry per CDR3 protein, called by TCRdb with MiXCR from the reads. This repertoire shows 33,000 or so distinct CDR3 sequences, roughly 77% found once; its top ten account for roughly 23%. The clonotype originates from a human donor in good health, serving as a control. Specimen: sorted CD4+, CD8+, or CD8+CD57+ T cells (not recorded which) from PBMCs.

The CDR3 region is CASSLLADSSYNEQFF. The DNA of the CDR3 is TGCGCCAGCAGCTTGCTAGCGGATAGCTCCTACAATGAGCAGTTCTTC. V gene TRBV5-1 combines with J gene TRBJ2-1, with 7 positions matching TRBD2. This CDR3 is built from 16 residues. Germline loops: CDR1 SGHRS, CDR2 YFSETQ. After removal of 1 base from V and 0 bases from J, the junction contained 4 bases not matched to a gene.